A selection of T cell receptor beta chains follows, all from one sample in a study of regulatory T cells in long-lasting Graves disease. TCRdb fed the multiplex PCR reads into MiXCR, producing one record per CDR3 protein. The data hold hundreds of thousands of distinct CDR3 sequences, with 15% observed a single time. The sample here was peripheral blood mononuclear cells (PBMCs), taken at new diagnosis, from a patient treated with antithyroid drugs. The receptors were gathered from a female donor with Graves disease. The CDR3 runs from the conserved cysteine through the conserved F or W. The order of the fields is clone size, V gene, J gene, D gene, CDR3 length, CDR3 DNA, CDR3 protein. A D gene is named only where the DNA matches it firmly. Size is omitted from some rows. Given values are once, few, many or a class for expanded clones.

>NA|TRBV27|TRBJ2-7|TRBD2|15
TGTGCCAGCAGTTCGGGCGGGAGGGTTTCTCTCGAGCAGTACTTC
CASSSGGRVSLEQYF
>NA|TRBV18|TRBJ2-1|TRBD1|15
TGTGCCAGCTCACCTTATGGACAGGGGTACAATGAGCAGTTCTTC
CASSPYGQGYNEQFF
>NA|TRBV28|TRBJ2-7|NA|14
TGTGCCAGCAGGTTGGGCAGGGCCCCCTACGAGCAGTACTTC
CASRLGRAPYEQYF
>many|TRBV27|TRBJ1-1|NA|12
TGTGCCAGCAGCTCTTACGGACGGGAAGCTTTCTTT
CASSSYGREAFF
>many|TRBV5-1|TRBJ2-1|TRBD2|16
TGCGCCAGCAGCTACCGGACTAGCCGCTCCTACAATGAGCAGTTCTTC
CASSYRTSRSYNEQFF
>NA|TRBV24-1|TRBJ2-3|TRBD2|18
TGTGCCACCAGTGGGATGGATCTAGCGGGACCCAGCACAGATACGCAGTATTTT
CATSGMDLAGPSTDTQYF
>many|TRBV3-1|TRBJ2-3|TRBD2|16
TGTGCCAGCAGCCAAGAGACTAGCGGGTTGCAGGATACGCAGTATTTT
CASSQETSGLQDTQYF
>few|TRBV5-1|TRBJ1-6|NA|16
TGCGCCAGCAGCTTGGCCGGTGTCTCCTATAATTCACCCCTCCACTTT
CASSLAGVSYNSPLHF
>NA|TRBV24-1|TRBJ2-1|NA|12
TGTGCCACCAGTGATATCACAAATGAGCAGTTCTTC
CATSDITNEQFF
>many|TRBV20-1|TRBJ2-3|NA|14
TGCAGTGCGGAGGGCTGGAGGGTCACAGATACGCAGTATTTT
CSAEGWRVTDTQYF
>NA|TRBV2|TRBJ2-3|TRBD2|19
TGTGCCAGCAGTGACCCTGGGCTAGCGGGAGCCGTATTCACAGATACGCAGTATTTT
CASSDPGLAGAVFTDTQYF
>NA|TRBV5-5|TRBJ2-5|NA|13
TGTGCCAGCAGCTTCCCCACCGGAGAGACCCAGTACTTC
CASSFPTGETQYF
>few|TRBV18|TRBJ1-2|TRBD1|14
TGTGCCAGCTCACCACTGGACAGGGGGAGAGGCTACACCTTC
CASSPLDRGRGYTF
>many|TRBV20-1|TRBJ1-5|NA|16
TGCAGTGCCGTCGACGGGACCATTATTAGCAATCAGCCCCAGCATTTT
CSAVDGTIISNQPQHF
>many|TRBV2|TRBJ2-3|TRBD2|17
TGTGCCAGCAGTCCTCTGGGAAGGCGGGAGACGCCAGATACGCAGTATTTT
CASSPLGRRETPDTQYF
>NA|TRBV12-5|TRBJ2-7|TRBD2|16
TGTGCTAGTGGTTTAGTTACTAGCGGGAGCCCTTACGAGCAGTACTTC
CASGLVTSGSPYEQYF
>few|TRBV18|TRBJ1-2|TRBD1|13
TGTGCCAGCTCACCGGGACAGGGTCCTGGCTACACCTTC
CASSPGQGPGYTF
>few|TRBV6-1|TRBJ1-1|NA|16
TGTGCCAGCAGCCGGAGGGCAGGGGATATGAACACTGAAGCTTTCTTT
CASSRRAGDMNTEAFF
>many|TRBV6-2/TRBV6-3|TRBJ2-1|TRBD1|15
TGTGCCAGCAGTTACTCGACAGGGACCTACAATGAGCAGTTCTTC
CASSYSTGTYNEQFF
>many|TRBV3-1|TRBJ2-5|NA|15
TGTGCCAGCAGCCAAAGTCCAGGTAATCAAGAGACCCAGTACTTC
CASSQSPGNQETQYF
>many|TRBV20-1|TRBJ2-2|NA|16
TGCAGTGCTCTCCATTATGCCAGACCTAACACCGGGGAGCTGTTTTTT
CSALHYARPNTGELFF
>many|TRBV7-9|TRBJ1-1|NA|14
TGTGCCAGCAGCTTATCCGGGGCGCTCACTGAAGCTTTCTTT
CASSLSGALTEAFF
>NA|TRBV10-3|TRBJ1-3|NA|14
TGTGCCATCTCCTTTGGACGGCCTGGAAACACCATATATTTT
CAISFGRPGNTIYF
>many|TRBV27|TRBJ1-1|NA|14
TGTGCCAGCAAATTCGGGCTTACGAACACTGAAGCTTTCTTT
CASKFGLTNTEAFF
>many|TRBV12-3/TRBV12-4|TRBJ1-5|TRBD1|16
TGTGCCAGCAGCCTTACTTTAGGACAGGGAGATGGACCCCAGCATTTT
CASSLTLGQGDGPQHF
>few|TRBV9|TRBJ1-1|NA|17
TGTGCCAGCAGCCCTAGGGGTGGCCAGTCCCCTAACACTGAAGCTTTCTTT
CASSPRGGQSPNTEAFF
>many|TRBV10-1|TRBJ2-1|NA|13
TGCGCCAGCAGTGAGGCCACGGGAAATGAGCAGTTCTTC
CASSEATGNEQFF
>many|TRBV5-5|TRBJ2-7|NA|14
TGTGCCAGCAGCTTGGACCCAATAAACTACGAGCAGTACTTC
CASSLDPINYEQYF
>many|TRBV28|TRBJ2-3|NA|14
TGTGCCAGCAGTTTAAGTTTTAGCACAGATACGCAGTATTTT
CASSLSFSTDTQYF
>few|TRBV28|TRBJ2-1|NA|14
TGTGCCAGCAGCCCCGGGCCAAGCTACAATGAGCAGTTCTTC
CASSPGPSYNEQFF
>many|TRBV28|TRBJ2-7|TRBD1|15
TGTGCCAGCAGTCAGGGGACAGCGCCTACCTACGAGCAGTACTTC
CASSQGTAPTYEQYF
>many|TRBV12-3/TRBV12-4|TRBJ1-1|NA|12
TGTGCCATCGATGGAGGGAACACTGAAGCTTTCTTT
CAIDGGNTEAFF
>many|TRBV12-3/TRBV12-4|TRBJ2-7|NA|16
TGTGCCAGCAGTTTCGGGGCGTATATGACAAGCTACGAGCAGTACTTC
CASSFGAYMTSYEQYF
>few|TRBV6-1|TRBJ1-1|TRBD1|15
TGTGCCAGCAGTACCGGGACAGGGAAGTACACTGAAGCTTTCTTT
CASSTGTGKYTEAFF
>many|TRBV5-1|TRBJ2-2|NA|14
TGCGCCAGCAGCTTGAGGGAAAATGGCGGGGAGCTGTTTTTT
CASSLRENGGELFF
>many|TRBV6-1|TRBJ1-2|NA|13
TGTGCCAGCAGCCACCTACGGGCCTATGGCTACACCTTC
CASSHLRAYGYTF
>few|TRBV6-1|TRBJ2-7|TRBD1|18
TGTGCCAGCAGAACCCAACCGGGACAGGGGATGGGGTCCTACGAGCAGTACTTC
CASRTQPGQGMGSYEQYF
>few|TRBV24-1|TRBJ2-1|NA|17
TGTGCCACCAGACATACAGGGCTCCCAAGCTCCCACAATGAGCAGTTCTTC
CATRHTGLPSSHNEQFF
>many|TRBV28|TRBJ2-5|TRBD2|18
TGTGCCAGCAGCCCCAAGGGACTAGCGGCTGGGGGTAAAGAGACCCAGTACTTC
CASSPKGLAAGGKETQYF
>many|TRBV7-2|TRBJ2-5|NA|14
TGTGCCAGCGCACCATTGGTCGGCGAAGAGACCCAGTACTTC
CASAPLVGEETQYF
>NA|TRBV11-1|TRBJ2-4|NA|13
TGTGCCAGCAGCCGGACAGCCAAAAACATTCAGTACTTC
CASSRTAKNIQYF
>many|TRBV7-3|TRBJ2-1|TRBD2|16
TGTGCCAGCAGCTTAACTGCGGGAGACTCCTACAATGAGCAGTTCTTC
CASSLTAGDSYNEQFF
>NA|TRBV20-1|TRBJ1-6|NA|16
TGCAGTGCTAGAGATATGGCACTTACTAGTAATTCACCCCTCCACTTT
CSARDMALTSNSPLHF
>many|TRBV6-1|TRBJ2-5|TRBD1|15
TGTGCCAGCAGTAGCCAGGGACAGTTCCAAGAGACCCAGTACTTC
CASSSQGQFQETQYF
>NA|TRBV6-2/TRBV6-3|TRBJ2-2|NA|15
TGTGCCAGCAGTTACTTTCCCGGCTCGGACGGGGAGCTGTTTTTT
CASSYFPGSDGELFF
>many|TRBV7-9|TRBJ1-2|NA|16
TGTGCCAGCAGCTTAACAACGGCGGGCGTGGGCTATGGCTACACCTTC
CASSLTTAGVGYGYTF
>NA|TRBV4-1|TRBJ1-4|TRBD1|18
TGCGCCAGCAGCCAACCTAGACAGGGCCGGACAACTAATGAAAAACTGTTTTTT
CASSQPRQGRTTNEKLFF
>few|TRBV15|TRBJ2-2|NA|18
TGTGCCACCAGCAGACAACGAATAGACAGCGCGAACACCGGGGAGCTGTTTTTT
CATSRQRIDSANTGELFF
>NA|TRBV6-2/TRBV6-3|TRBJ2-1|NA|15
TGTGCCAGCAGTTACGAGTTTGCCGGGGACCATGAGCAGTTCTTC
CASSYEFAGDHEQFF
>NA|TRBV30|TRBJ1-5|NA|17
TGTGCCTGGAGTGAATTTTCCCAGGGCTATAGCAATCAGCCCCAGCATTTT
CAWSEFSQGYSNQPQHF
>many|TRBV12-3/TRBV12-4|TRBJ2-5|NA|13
TGTGCCAGCAGTTTAGTGGGGGAGGAGACCCAGTACTTC
CASSLVGEETQYF
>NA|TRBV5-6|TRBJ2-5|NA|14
TGTGCCAGCAGCCCGAGGGCAGGGTTAGAGACCCAGTACTTC
CASSPRAGLETQYF
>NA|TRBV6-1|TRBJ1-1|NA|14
TGTGCCAGCAGGAGTGGATGGGTGAACACTGAAGCTTTCTTT
CASRSGWVNTEAFF
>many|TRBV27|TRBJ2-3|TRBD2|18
TGTGCCAGCAGTTTTTTCACCGTAGCGGGAGGGAGCACAGATACGCAGTATTTT
CASSFFTVAGGSTDTQYF